The 24 T cell receptor beta chains reported below all come from one sample, sequenced in a study of T cell responses to AZD1222 COVID-19 vaccine. Only in-frame clones appear in the TCRdb table, and some are missing; sequencing was by immunoSEQ multiplex PCR. Among around 150,000 clones, over 75% were seen once, and the ten largest hold 7.9%. The source material was peripheral blood, sampled 28 days after the second dose of the MenACWY control vaccine. All receptors come from an adult who received the MenACWY meningococcal vaccine as a control.

This clone was found a few times. This chain uses TRBV7-9 with TRBJ1-2; tentatively, D is TRBD1 (6 bases). Trimming took 5 bases from V and 7 from J, leaving 14 bases between them. The V gene's germline CDR1 is SEHNR and CDR2 FQNEAQ (reference sequence). The CDR3 totals 13 residues. The CDR3 DNA reads TGTGCCAGCAGCGCGGGGGCGTCAGGTGGCTACACCTTC. Amino acid sequence: CASSAGASGGYTF. Full variable domain (rest looked up from reference TRBV7-9 and TRBJ1-2): DTGVSQNPRHKITKRGQNVTFRCDPISEHNRLYWYRQTLGQGPEFLTYFQNEAQLEKSRLLSDRFSAERPKGSFSTLEIQRTEQGDSAMYLCASSAGASGGYTFGSGTRLTVV.

The chain has TRBV2 and TRBJ2-1, with D possibly TRBD1 on 6 matching bases. The ends were cut back, 1 base at V and 6 bases at J, with 10 bases in the middle. Germline assignment: CDR1 SNHLY and CDR2 FYNNEI. This CDR3 is built from 14 residues. The CDR3 DNA is TGTGCCAGCAGTGAAGAGGACAGTTTCAATGAGCAGTTCTTC. Translating it yields CASSEEDSFNEQFF.

The chain carries TRBV7-9 and TRBJ1-6; weak D call: TRBD1 (5 bases). CDR1 is SEHNR and CDR2 is FQNEAQ in the germline V gene (reference sequence). V gave up 5 bases and J gave up 8 bases, with 16 bases separating them. The CDR3 has 15 amino acids. The CDR3 loop is CASSPTGGRYSPLHF. Here the CDR3 DNA reads TGTGCCAGCAGCCCGACGGGGGGACGCTATTCACCCCTCCACTTT.

This clone was seen once. The rearrangement links TRBV5-6 to TRBJ2-2; D gene uncertain. Germline V gene data show CDR1 as SGHDT and CDR2 as YYEEEE. The V end was cut by 1 base, the J end by 6 bases, with 10 bases between. The CDR3 is made up of 14 amino acids. Written as DNA, the CDR3 is TGTGCCAGCAGCTTGAATGAGCTCTCCGGGGAGCTGTTTTTT. Translating it yields CASSLNELSGELFF.

This clone showed up just a few times. The V and J genes are TRBV11-2 and TRBJ2-5, with a tentative D call TRBD1 (6 bases). Trimming removed 1 base at V and 4 bases at J, with 13 bases between. The CDR3 totals 15 residues. Germline V gives CDR1 SGHAT, CDR2 FQNNGV. CDR3 residues: CASSLGRQVGETQYF. CDR3 bases: TGTGCCAGCAGCTTAGGGCGACAGGTCGGAGAGACCCAGTACTTC.

This clone appeared a few times. The chain is built from TRBV28 and TRBJ1-1; 7 bases agree with TRBD1. The CDR3 sequence is 12 residues long. V gave up 6 bases and J gave up 6 bases; unmatched junction bases: 4. Germline CDR1 is MDHEN and CDR2 is SYDVKM. The CDR3: CASSPQGSEAFF. CDR3 DNA sequence: TGTGCCAGCAGCCCACAGGGGTCTGAAGCTTTCTTT.

This clone turned up a few times. J is TRBJ1-2 and V is TRBV9; the match to TRBD1 covers 9 bases. Germline CDR1 SGDLS, CDR2 YYNGEE. This CDR3 is 15 amino acids long. After removal of 2 bases from V and 3 bases from J, the junction contained 5 bases not matched to a gene. The CDR3 reads CASSVGQGTDYGYTF. The DNA for the CDR3 is TGTGCCAGCAGCGTGGGACAGGGAACGGACTATGGCTACACCTTC.

This clone appeared a few times. V and J are TRBV4-1 and TRBJ1-3; no reliable D call. Trimming removed 1 base at V and 0 bases at J, with 10 bases between. CDR1 and CDR2 (germline): MGHRA, YSYEKL. CDR3 length: 16 amino acids. The DNA of the CDR3 is TGCGCCAGCAGCCAAGCCCGTGTGGGCTCTGGAAACACCATATATTTT. Its protein is CASSQARVGSGNTIYF.

V usage is TRBV6-5 and J usage is TRBJ2-5, with TRBD2 matching 10 bases. The germline gives CDR1 MNHEY, CDR2 SVGAGI. This CDR3 contains 15 residues. The V segment lost 6 bases and the J segment 3 bases; nucleotides outside the gene matches: 7. The CDR3 DNA follows: TGTGCCAGCAGCCCCCGGCTAGCGGGGGAAGAGACCCAGTACTTC. Its protein is CASSPRLAGEETQYF.

V gene TRBV6-5 combines with J gene TRBJ1-1; D is perhaps TRBD1 (6 bases). From germline, CDR1 is MNHEY and CDR2 SVGAGI. V lost 2 bases and J 9 bases, leaving 19 bases between the germline ends. This CDR3 spans 15 amino acids. The CDR3 loop is CASSYLQNKGGKAFF. The CDR3 DNA is TGTGCCAGCAGTTACCTTCAAAACAAGGGGGGTAAAGCTTTCTTT.

The V gene is TRBV19, the J gene TRBJ1-1; D is possibly TRBD1 (6 bases). Per the germline V gene, CDR1 is LNHDA and CDR2 is SQIVND (reference sequence). The germline V and J ends were trimmed by 6 bases and 2 bases, with 13 bases remaining between them. The CDR3 loop spans 14 amino acids. This CDR3 reads CASRKGGRNTEAFF. The CDR3 bases are TGTGCCAGTAGGAAGGGGGGGCGAAACACTGAAGCTTTCTTT.

V usage is TRBV28 and J usage is TRBJ2-1; no reliable D call. From germline, CDR1 is MDHEN and CDR2 SYDVKM. CDR3 length: 12 residues. With 8 bases removed from V and 7 bases from J, the gap between germline ends came to 12 bases. The CDR3 DNA reads TGTGCCAGCTGCGTGAATATAAATGAGCAGTTCTTC. Residues: CASCVNINEQFF.

This sequence joins TRBV19 and TRBJ2-1; D assignment may be TRBD1 or TRBD2 (5 bases each). V dropped 5 bases and J dropped 8 bases, with 19 bases sitting between them. The CDR3 sequence is 15 residues long. In germline, CDR1 is LNHDA, CDR2 SQIVND (reference sequence). The CDR3 sequence: CASSPGIRGRDEQFF. The CDR3 region has the DNA TGTGCCAGTAGTCCCGGAATCCGGGGCAGGGATGAGCAGTTCTTC.

The chain combines TRBV4-2 with TRBJ1-2, with a possible D match to TRBD1 (6 bases). The CDR3 consists of 14 residues. Trimming shortened V by 0 bases and J by 2 bases, and 7 bases separated the two germline ends. Germline V gene lookup returns CDR1 LGHNA and CDR2 YNFKEQ. CDR3 nucleotide sequence: TGTGCCAGCAGCCAAGAAGGGGGAAACTATGGCTACACCTTC. It specifies CASSQEGGNYGYTF.

V and J are TRBV27 and TRBJ2-3; D is undetermined. Per the germline V gene, CDR1 is MNHEY and CDR2 is SMNVEV (reference sequence). The CDR3 sequence is 11 residues long. V lost 7 bases and J lost 10, with 12 bases in between. The CDR3 sequence is CASTDLRAQYF. The CDR3 DNA sequence: TGTGCCAGCACAGACCTAAGGGCGCAGTATTTT.

This clone was picked up one time. The chain couples TRBV9 to TRBJ2-5, with a weak D call TRBD1 (5 bases). The CDR3 runs to 14 residues. Germline CDR1 is SGDLS and CDR2 is YYNGEE. V dropped 4 bases and J dropped 1 base, with 11 bases sitting between them. The chain's CDR3 is CASSLTRGQETQYF. The CDR3 DNA follows: TGTGCCAGCAGCCTAACAAGGGGCCAAGAGACCCAGTACTTC.

The chain joins TRBV3-1 (or the pseudogene TRBV3-2) to TRBJ1-2; D possibly corresponds to TRBD1 (5 bases). The germline gives CDR1 LGHDT, CDR2 YNNKEL (reference sequence). Between the trimmed V and J ends, which lost 4 bases and 5 bases, there was a span of 17 bases. This CDR3 spans 15 amino acids. The CDR3 region is CASSLGTSMKYGYTF. The CDR3 bases are TGTGCCAGCAGCCTGGGGACGAGCATGAAGTATGGCTACACCTTC.

V and J are TRBV28 and TRBJ1-2; no firm D call. The CDR3 covers 15 residues. The germline CDR1 and CDR2 sequences are MDHEN and SYDVKM. V was clipped by 2 bases and J by 0 bases, with 10 bases between them. CDR3 DNA sequence: TGTGCCAGCAGTTTAGGGAGGGCCCCTAACTATGGCTACACCTTC. Encoded protein: CASSLGRAPNYGYTF.

The rearrangement links TRBV10-3 to TRBJ1-1, with D possibly matching TRBD1 (5 bases). Trimming stripped 6 bases from V and 4 bases from J, with 15 bases between. This CDR3 has 14 residues. Looked up from germline, CDR1 is ENHRY and CDR2 is SYGVKD. Written as DNA, the CDR3 is TGTGCCATCAGAGCGTTAGGGGATGGCACTGAAGCTTTCTTT. Translated: CAIRALGDGTEAFF.

This sequence joins TRBV28 and TRBJ1-5, with D possibly matching TRBD1 (5 bases). Germline CDR1 MDHEN, CDR2 SYDVKM. The CDR3 loop spans 15 amino acids. Between the trimmed V and J ends, which lost 3 bases and 6 bases, there was a span of 15 bases. The CDR3 reads CASSLGGVEFQPQHF. Here the CDR3 DNA reads TGTGCCAGCAGTTTGGGGGGGGTTGAATTTCAGCCCCAGCATTTT.

V gene TRBV5-6 combines with J gene TRBJ2-7; D call uncertain. The CDR3 has 11 residues. In germline, CDR1 is SGHDT, CDR2 YYEEEE. Deletions cut 2 bases from V and 7 bases from J, with 7 bases between. The CDR3 sequence: CASSFRNEQYV. As DNA, the CDR3 is TGTGCCAGCAGCTTTCGGAATGAGCAGTACGTC.

The gene calls are TRBV6-2 or TRBV6-3 and TRBJ1-2, with a tentative D call TRBD1 (5 bases). Germline loops: CDR1 MNHEY, CDR2 SVGEGT. The ends were cut back, 4 bases at V and 1 base at J, with 19 bases in the middle. This CDR3 has 17 residues. The CDR3 region has the DNA TGTGCCAGCAGTTGGGTTGACAGCCTGGAATTTAACTATGGCTACACCTTC. Residues: CASSWVDSLEFNYGYTF.

The chain combines TRBV28 with TRBJ1-6, with D perhaps TRBD1 (6 bases). This CDR3 contains 16 residues. Germline CDR1 reads MDHEN; CDR2 reads SYDVKM. V lost 5 bases and J 7 bases, leaving 18 bases between the germline ends. CDR3 protein: CASSGGGGGTNSPLHF. The CDR3 region has the DNA TGTGCCAGCAGTGGAGGAGGGGGGGGGACAAATTCACCCCTCCACTTT. Drawing the rest from reference TRBV28 and TRBJ1-6, the complete variable domain is DVKVTQSSRYLVKRTGEKVFLECVQDMDHENMFWYRQDPGLGLRLIYFSYDVKMKEKGDIPEGYSVSREKKERFSLILESASTNQTSMYLCASSGGGGGTNSPLHFGNGTRLTVT.

CDR3 in DNA: TGCGCCAGCAGCTTTAGGGGAGGGGACACCGGGGAGCTGTTTTTT. Its translation: CASSFRGGDTGELFF. The chain joins TRBV5-1 to TRBJ2-2; TRBD2 agrees at 7 bases. The CDR3 runs 15 residues. The germline gives CDR1 SGHRS, CDR2 YFSETQ. The V segment lost 2 bases and the J segment 3 bases; nucleotides outside the gene matches: 4.